This TCR beta chain was sequenced for a study of T cells in Graves' hyperthyroidism and ophthalmopathy (dated by TCRdb to about 2019). The study in broad terms: Peripheral blood was sampled at the time of initial diagnosis, prior to any treatment. Whether ophthalmopathy could be predicted prospectively was tested in an independent validation cohort made up of 18 hyperthyroidism patients plus 17 patients who later progressed to ophthalmopathy. The study also compared thyroid tissue and blood T-cell repertoires from several Graves' hyperthyroidism patients. For training and testing, the 95 to 100 patients in the discovery cohort were randomly divided in a 7:3 ratio. The paper describes TCR Vbeta CDR3 sequencing of fewer than 150 peripheral blood samples, made up of 43 ophthalmopathy patients, 70 to 75 hyperthyroidism patients and some 17 progressor patients. After blood sampling, hyperthyroidism patients were treated with methimazole at a starting dose of 30 mg daily, and ophthalmopathy patients were treated with high-dose intravenous methylprednisolone. To identify distinguishing TCR V-J signatures, a discovery cohort of 90 to 100 patients was used, comprising roughly 45 with Graves' ophthalmopathy and roughly 60 with stable Graves' hyperthyroidism.

This clonotype has just a few counts. The antigen it recognizes is unknown. No base quality information exists; no much larger clone differs at one position. The TCR beta CDR3 regions were amplified from RNA transcripts. The first round of RT-PCR for the TCR CDR3 was performed with the HTBI primer set and the Qiagen OneStep RT-PCR kit. A second multiplex PCR round built the libraries, followed by size selection and purification. Libraries were sequenced paired-end with 100 bp reads on an Illumina HiSeq2000. Regarding the original processing steps: SOAPnuke was used to process the raw data, throwing out any read that contained adapters or uncalled bases, had a mean Phred below 15, or lacked an exact constant-primer or identifier match. COPE v1.2.5 was used to merge the high-quality paired reads, and each unique nucleotide sequence was defined as a clonotype. MiTCR v1.1 was used to align clonotypes to the IMGT TRBV, TRBD and TRBJ reference segments. The analysis was restricted to V-J combinations with a frequency above 0.0001, which together covered approximately 99% of the repertoires. A TCS score was defined as the ratio of F50 (clonal expansion) to E x V (chaos), with BLOSUM62-based TCRdist applied between CDR3 peptides within each V-J. Welch's t-statistics and random forest reduced fewer than 600 V-J features to roughly 13, which were used in a naive Bayes classifier (R e1071). The public sequencing data were trimmed at Q25 with fastp and processed into clonotypes with MiXCR by TCRdb, which kept only in-frame beta chains. CDR3 protein duplicates are merged, each entry listing the most common genes and DNA. None of the V and J calls come from the authors' own analysis; TCRdb made them. Across this sample there are 240,000 or so distinct CDR3 sequences, with 16% seen only once. The top ten constitute around 28% of the sample.

Moderately to severely active disease, a Clinical Activity Score of at least 3, a NOSPECS grade of at least 4, and a duration under 3 months were present in ophthalmopathy patients. The study excluded patients with uncontrolled infections, other autoimmune diseases, pregnancy or lactation. Diagnoses were based on clinical symptoms, serum thyroxine and TRAb, thyroid ultrasound and orbital computed tomography. Ficoll-Paque density gradient centrifugation was used to isolate PBMCs from around 10 ml of fresh peripheral blood. Total RNA was extracted using Trizol reagent, and RNA quality was assessed on an Agilent 2100 Bioanalyzer. Paper-wide results and their limitations: In cross-validation, a model built on a 13 V-J signature told ophthalmopathy apart from stable hyperthyroidism with approximately 90% sensitivity and roughly 81% specificity, and in testing the same model reached 80%/75%. During validation, the model predicted progression to ophthalmopathy a median of approximately 7 months ahead of onset, with almost 71% sensitivity and almost 75% specificity. Sample size was not statistically predetermined, and blinding of investigators to group allocation was not performed. Most expanded thyroid clonotypes (frequency above 0.001) were also detected in blood, a finding suggesting that blood repertoires may reflect thyroid immune responses.

Sample: blood. The clonotype originates from a woman younger than 30 with Graves' ophthalmopathy.

The nucleotides are TGTGCCAGCAGAGCCCCCGGGACAGGGGGAAGTCGGCAGCCCCAGCATTTT. This sequence encodes CASRAPGTGGSRQPQHF. The sequence is built from TRBV28 and TRBJ1-5, and 11 junctional nucleotides match TRBD1. From the cysteine through the phenylalanine, the CDR3 covers 17 amino acids. CDR3 DNA is the only sequence kept; it has 51 bases, read in frame from the first base. At the junction V is shortened by 6 bases and J by 7 bases; bases outside the gene matches: 14. CDR1 and CDR2 were assigned from the germline V gene as MDHEN and SYDVKM.